The 8 T cell receptor beta chains given below trace back to one sample, sequenced in a study of OX40 agonist ivuxolimab in advanced cancers. Sequencing was performed with immunoSEQ multiplex PCR; in TCRdb, only in-frame clones are kept and a portion is missing. This table holds about 72,000 clones, about 88% found once. The material sequenced was CD4+ or CD8+ T cells sorted from blood, taken in a trial of the OX40 agonist ivuxolimab. The receptors here all came from an adult with an advanced solid tumor such as melanoma, head and neck, liver or kidney cancer.

The chain has TRBV5-1 and TRBJ2-1; 14 positions match TRBD2. CDR3 length: 20 residues. Trimming at V came to 3 bases and at J to 0 bases, leaving 11 bases not matched to a gene. The germline gives CDR1 SGHRS, CDR2 YFSETQ. CDR3 sequence: CASSSRLAGGGAPSYNEQFF. CDR3 nucleotide sequence: TGCGCCAGCAGCTCGCGACTAGCGGGAGGGGGGGCCCCCTCCTACAATGAGCAGTTCTTC.

The chain carries TRBV30 and TRBJ2-3, with 7 bases identical to TRBD2. This CDR3 is 15 amino acids long. Trimming at V came to 7 bases and at J to 0 bases, leaving 10 bases not matched to a gene. The V gene's germline CDR1 is GTSNPN and CDR2 SVGIG (reference sequence). CDR3 amino acids: CALENSGGSTDTQYF. CDR3 coding DNA: TGTGCCTTAGAAAATTCGGGAGGCAGCACAGATACGCAGTATTTT.

This rearrangement joins TRBV5-1 to TRBJ2-1; the match to TRBD2 covers 9 bases. The length of the CDR3 is 15 residues. Germline lookup yields CDR1 SGHRS and CDR2 YFSETQ. V lost 4 bases, J lost 2 bases, and 4 bases stayed unmatched. CDR3: CASSLPSGAYNEQFF. The CDR3 coding sequence is TGCGCCAGCAGCCTACCTAGCGGGGCCTACAATGAGCAGTTCTTC.

This clone has just one count. The chain links TRBV28 to TRBJ1-5; no firm D call. This CDR3 is built from 13 residues. The germline V gene encodes CDR1 MDHEN and CDR2 SYDVKM. V was pared by 6 bases and J by 1 base, with 7 bases between. CDR3 sequence reads: CASREVSNQPQHF. CDR3 sequence (DNA): TGTGCCAGCAGGGAGGTGAGCAATCAGCCCCAGCATTTT.

CDR3 bases: TGCGCCAGCAGCTCCGGGACAGGGGTCGGCCTCTGGACTTTC. It yields the protein CASSSGTGVGLWTF. V usage is TRBV5-1 and J usage is TRBJ2-6, with TRBD1 matching 10 bases. The germline CDR1 and CDR2 sequences are SGHRS and YFSETQ. V lost 3 bases to trimming and J lost 18 bases; unmatched junction nucleotides: 12. This CDR3 has 14 amino acids.

This chain uses TRBV2 with TRBJ2-2, with D possibly called TRBD1 or TRBD2 (6 bases each). The CDR3 consists of 14 residues. Deletions cut 8 bases from V and 7 bases from J, with 17 bases between. CDR1 SNHLY and CDR2 FYNNEI come from the germline V gene. This chain's CDR3 is CASGGGPGYGELFF. CDR3 nucleotide sequence: TGTGCCAGCGGAGGGGGTCCGGGATACGGGGAGCTGTTTTTT.

J is TRBJ2-6 and V is TRBV19, with TRBD2 identical over 7 bases. There are 15 residues in the CDR3. The germline V gene encodes CDR1 LNHDA and CDR2 SQIVND (reference sequence). The V segment lost 5 bases and the J segment 3 bases; nucleotides outside the gene matches: 4. The CDR3 sequence is CASSVTGGGANVLTF. As DNA, the CDR3 is TGTGCCAGTAGTGTTACGGGGGGTGGGGCCAACGTCCTGACTTTC.

In this sample, this clone turned up a few times. The chain uses TRBV11-2 and TRBJ2-5; no clear D gene. There are 14 residues in the CDR3. The germline gives CDR1 SGHAT, CDR2 FQNNGV. V was shortened by 1 base and J by 4 bases, with 10 bases between the two germline ends. In DNA, the CDR3 is TGTGCCAGCAGCTTAGCTCAATTAGGAGAGACCCAGTACTTC. This encodes CASSLAQLGETQYF.